What follows are 9 T cell receptor beta chains derived from one specimen sequenced in a study of cytomegalovirus exposure and HLA in healthy donors. A multiplex PCR was run with 60 Vbeta primers and 13 Jbeta primers. Clones were sequenced by immunoSEQ multiplex PCR, and TCRdb holds only the in-frame ones, with some missing. The profile shows roughly 110,000 clones, 77% of them singletons. Sequencing was done on a sample of PBMCs. All receptors derive from a male donor in good health and CMV-seronegative.

This chain joins TRBV6-6 and TRBJ1-5, with D possibly matching TRBD1 (5 bases). Looked up from germline, CDR1 is MNHNY and CDR2 is SVGAGI (reference sequence). The CDR3 is 15 amino acids. Trimming cost V 6 bases and J 3 bases, with 15 bases left between them. CDR3 sequence: CASRTGGNINQPQHF. The CDR3, as DNA: TGTGCCAGCAGGACCGGGGGAAATATCAATCAGCCCCAGCATTTT.

The chain uses TRBV27 and TRBJ2-2, with D perhaps matching TRBD2 (5 bases). The CDR3 length is 15 residues. Germline V lookup: CDR1 MNHEY, CDR2 SMNVEV (reference sequence). Trimming took off 5 bases at V and 5 bases at J, with 15 bases between the two ends. Here the CDR3 reads CASSAFSGNTGELFF. CDR3 DNA sequence: TGTGCCAGCAGTGCGTTCTCGGGAAATACCGGGGAGCTGTTTTTT.

V gene TRBV30 combines with J gene TRBJ1-4, with 9 nucleotides matching TRBD1. The V gene end was trimmed by 1 base and the J gene end by 9 bases; junction bases not matched to a gene: 15. CDR1 is GTSNPN and CDR2 is SVGIG in the germline V gene (reference sequence). The CDR3 is 17 amino acids. The CDR3 coding sequence is TGTGCCTGGAGTGCCCGCGGTAATGGACAGGGGCTTCAAAAACTGTTTTTT. It encodes CAWSARGNGQGLQKLFF.

The chain joins TRBV27 to TRBJ2-2, with 9 bases that match TRBD2. Germline-derived CDR1 and CDR2 are MNHEY and SMNVEV (reference sequence). J was trimmed by 7 bases and V by 5 bases; bases with no gene match: 11. The CDR3 contains 16 residues. The CDR3 sequence is CASSPMREGLSGELFF. The DNA for the CDR3 is TGTGCCAGCAGTCCTATGCGGGAGGGCCTGAGCGGGGAGCTGTTTTTT.

The V and J genes are TRBV5-4 and TRBJ2-2; 9 bases are shared with TRBD2. Germline CDR1 and CDR2: SGHNT and YYREEE (reference sequence). V was pared by 3 bases and J by 7 bases, with 7 bases of the junction left unmatched. The CDR3 length is 15 residues. CDR3 coding DNA: TGTGCCAGCAGCTCGGGCGGGAGGGCCGACGGGGAGCTGTTTTTT. Its protein product is CASSSGGRADGELFF.

CDR3 bases: TGTGCCAGCAGCCGGACAGGGCTCTCTGGAAACACCATATATTTT. Residues: CASSRTGLSGNTIYF. This sequence joins TRBV11-2 and TRBJ1-3, with TRBD1 matching over 8 bases. The CDR3 is 15 amino acids. V shed 5 bases, J shed 0 bases, and the junction held 3 bases outside the gene matches. Germline lookup yields CDR1 SGHAT and CDR2 FQNNGV.

The V gene is TRBV30, the J gene TRBJ1-1, with D tentatively TRBD1 (5 bases). The V gene lost 0 bases and the J gene lost 2 bases, with 16 bases spanning the gap. The CDR3 runs 16 residues. The germline CDR1 and CDR2 sequences are GTSNPN and SVGIG (reference sequence). The CDR3 reads CAWSVPLYRPNTEAFF. The CDR3, as DNA: TGTGCCTGGAGTGTACCTCTGTACAGGCCCAACACTGAAGCTTTCTTT.

The V call is TRBV15, the J call TRBJ2-4; unclear D gene. V was shortened by 1 base and J by 4 bases, with 5 bases between the two germline ends. The germline gives CDR1 LNHNV, CDR2 YYDKDF (reference sequence). This CDR3 comprises 13 residues. CDR3 residues: CATSRVGKNIQYF. The DNA of the CDR3 is TGTGCCACCAGCAGAGTCGGGAAAAACATTCAGTACTTC.

This chain uses TRBV19 with TRBJ2-6, with D unclear. Germline V gene data show CDR1 as LNHDA and CDR2 as SQIVND (reference sequence). Deletions cut 7 bases from V and 2 bases from J, with 9 bases between. This CDR3 has 14 amino acids. CDR3 nucleotides: TGTGCCAGTAAAACTAACCCTGGGGCCAACGTCCTGACTTTC. Protein product: CASKTNPGANVLTF.